The 9 T cell receptor beta chains reported below all come from one sample, sequenced in a study of CXCR3-negative and CXCR3-positive naive CD8 T cells. The method, 5' RACE with UMI labels, was used to prepare the TRB cDNA libraries. TCRdb reprocessed the 5' RACE reads; each CDR3 protein has one entry and no DNA is given. The sample includes about 41,000 distinct CDR3 sequences. The sequenced sample was memory CD8+ T cells from blood. Receptor source: a human donor in good health. Some clones in this sample may be carry-over from other donors' samples.

The gene calls are TRBV5-1 and TRBJ2-7; the TCRdb D gene call, TRBD1, has no DNA to confirm it. The CDR3 is made up of 14 amino acids. Germline V CDR1 and CDR2: SGHRS, YFSETQ. CDR3: CASRLGDTYYEQYF.

The rearrangement uses TRBV9 and TRBJ1-1; there is no DNA to check the TCRdb D call of TRBD1. Germline V gene sequence: CDR1 SGDLS, CDR2 YYNGEE. The CDR3 spans 16 residues. CDR3 region: CASSVGGQAANTEAFF.

This clonotype is deemed medium-sized (0.01 to 0.1%) by its frequency. V is TRBV27 and J is TRBJ2-3. The CDR3 covers 13 residues. Germline V gene lookup returns CDR1 MNHEY and CDR2 SMNVEV (reference sequence). The CDR3 protein is CASSADRTDTQYF.

The V gene is TRBV28, the J gene TRBJ1-1; TCRdb gives TRBD1 as the D gene, but with no DNA this cannot be confirmed. CDR1 is MDHEN and CDR2 is SYDVKM in the germline V gene. The CDR3 runs to 16 residues. The CDR3 region is CASSLPRTGMNTEAFF. The complete variable domain, with remaining parts taken from reference TRBV28 and TRBJ1-1, reads DVKVTQSSRYLVKRTGEKVFLECVQDMDHENMFWYRQDPGLGLRLIYFSYDVKMKEKGDIPEGYSVSREKKERFSLILESASTNQTSMYLCASSLPRTGMNTEAFFGQGTRLTVV.

The CDR3 reads CASSYRDRGRETQYF. The rearrangement uses TRBV7-9 and TRBJ2-5; TCRdb's D call, TRBD1, is unchecked because there is no DNA. There are 15 residues in the CDR3. The V gene's germline CDR1 is SEHNR and CDR2 FQNEAQ (reference sequence).

This clonotype shows up as large by frequency. This chain joins TRBV20-1 and TRBJ2-7; TCRdb calls TRBD2, which cannot be checked without DNA. CDR3 length: 13 residues. Germline V gene sequence: CDR1 DFQATT, CDR2 SNEGSKA (reference sequence). The CDR3 loop is CSGTSGGGYEQYF.

The chain uses TRBV12-3 or TRBV12-4 and TRBJ2-7; TCRdb's D call, TRBD1, is unchecked because there is no DNA. This CDR3 contains 15 residues. CDR3: CASSLAFGGGVEQYF.

The CDR3 spells CASSLTGTSGYEQYF. V and J are TRBV5-1 and TRBJ2-7; the D gene TCRdb calls, TRBD2, cannot be checked with no DNA. The CDR3 has 15 amino acids. The germline V gene has CDR1 SGHRS and CDR2 YFSETQ.

The chain is built from TRBV29-1 and TRBJ2-2; TCRdb returns TRBD2, unconfirmable since there is no DNA. The germline gives CDR1 SQVTM, CDR2 ANQGSEA. CDR3 length equals 14 residues. The CDR3: CSVWREGYTGELFF.